This T cell receptor beta chain was sequenced for a study of T cell responses to AZD1222 COVID-19 vaccine. Study-level points and caveats: In a largely white British group with more females than males, clonal diversity was possibly underestimated.

This table comes from immunoSEQ multiplex PCR, and its TCRdb copy is limited to in-frame clones, with some not included. The sample consists of 55,000 to 65,000 clones, 89% of them appearing once. The CDR3 has 14 residues. Germline V gene data show CDR1 as SGHDT and CDR2 as YYEEEE. Trimming pared 3 bases from V and 5 bases from J, leaving 12 bases between. On this clone itself: What it binds is not known.

The clonotype originates from an adult who received the AZD1222 COVID-19 vaccine. Source: peripheral blood, taken 28 days after the second AZD1222 dose. V and J are TRBV5-6 and TRBJ2-1; D is uncertain. The CDR3 DNA sequence: TGTGCCAGCAGCTGGGTGGGGTCCGACAATGAGCAGTTCTTC. Its protein is CASSWVGSDNEQFF.